Listed below are T cell receptor beta chains from one sample, sequenced in a study of blood T cell repertoires in COVID-19. The table came from immunoSEQ multiplex PCR; TCRdb's copy has only in-frame clones and leaves some out. Of roughly 42,000 clones in the sample, around 85% were seen once. The sample comprised peripheral blood. Receptors were obtained from a human donor in a cohort sampled during active COVID-19. The CDR3 runs from the conserved cysteine through the conserved F or W. Each record gives: clone size, V gene, CDR3 length, J gene, CDR3 protein. The listing skips clone size in some rows; elsewhere it reads once, few, many or a size class.

clone size: .
V gene: TRBV2
CDR3 length: 14
J gene: TRBJ2-7
CDR3 protein: CASRSSSGGGEQYF

clone size: .
V gene: TRBV28
CDR3 length: 11
J gene: TRBJ1-2
CDR3 protein: CASSLWADQTF

clone size: .
V gene: TRBV7-9
CDR3 length: 15
J gene: TRBJ2-3
CDR3 protein: CASSFGTSYTDTQYF

clone size: once
V gene: TRBV5-1
CDR3 length: 16
J gene: TRBJ1-4
CDR3 protein: CASSLDWGQGVGKLFF

clone size: .
V gene: TRBV5-4
CDR3 length: 17
J gene: TRBJ2-6
CDR3 protein: CASSLLAGSSGANVLTF

clone size: .
V gene: TRBV10-1
CDR3 length: 15
J gene: TRBJ2-1
CDR3 protein: CPRSAAAGGINEQFF

clone size: .
V gene: TRBV28
CDR3 length: 14
J gene: TRBJ2-7
CDR3 protein: CASSLWTRSYEQYF

clone size: .
V gene: TRBV5-1
CDR3 length: 12
J gene: TRBJ1-2
CDR3 protein: CASSLANYGYTF

clone size: many
V gene: TRBV3-1/TRBV3-2
CDR3 length: 16
J gene: TRBJ2-5
CDR3 protein: CASSQDRTDDQETQYF

clone size: .
V gene: TRBV7-3
CDR3 length: 15
J gene: TRBJ2-3
CDR3 protein: CASSLEGVTPDTQYF

clone size: .
V gene: TRBV19
CDR3 length: 14
J gene: TRBJ2-5
CDR3 protein: CASTRTGLGETQYF

clone size: few
V gene: TRBV6-4
CDR3 length: 14
J gene: TRBJ2-1
CDR3 protein: CASSDEGASNEQFF

clone size: .
V gene: TRBV7-3
CDR3 length: 15
J gene: TRBJ1-6
CDR3 protein: CASSLRTGQNSPLHF

clone size: .
V gene: TRBV7-6
CDR3 length: 14
J gene: TRBJ1-1
CDR3 protein: CASSLGAGVSEAFF